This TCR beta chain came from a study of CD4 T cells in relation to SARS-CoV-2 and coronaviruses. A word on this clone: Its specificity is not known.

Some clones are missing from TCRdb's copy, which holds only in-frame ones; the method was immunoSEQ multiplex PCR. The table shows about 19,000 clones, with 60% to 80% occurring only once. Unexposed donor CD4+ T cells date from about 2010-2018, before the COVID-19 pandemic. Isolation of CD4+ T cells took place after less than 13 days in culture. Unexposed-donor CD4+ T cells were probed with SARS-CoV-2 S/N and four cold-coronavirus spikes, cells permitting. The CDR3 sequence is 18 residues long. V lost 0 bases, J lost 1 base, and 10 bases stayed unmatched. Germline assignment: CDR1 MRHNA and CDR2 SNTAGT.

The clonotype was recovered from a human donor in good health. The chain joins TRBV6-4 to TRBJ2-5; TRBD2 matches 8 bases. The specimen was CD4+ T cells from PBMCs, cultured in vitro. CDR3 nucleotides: TGTGCCAGCAGTGACTCGAGAAAACGGGAGGGGGGCCAAGAGACCCAGTACTTC. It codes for CASSDSRKREGGQETQYF.